The rows below give T cell receptor beta chains drawn from one sample of a study of T cell clonotyping in hematopoietic cell transplantation. Assay: immunoSEQ multiplex PCR; the TCRdb copy retains only in-frame clones and omits some. The sample lists some 40,000 clones; less than 85% were seen once. The sequenced sample was peripheral blood mononuclear cells, obtained before stem cell transplant. These TCRs come from a man between 60 and 75 years old with acute myeloid leukemia. Some clones in this sample may be carry-over from other donors' samples. Each CDR3 is given with its conserved first and last residue. Each record gives: CDR3 protein, CDR3 DNA, D gene, V gene, clone size, J gene. D genes are given only for firm matches. The size entry is marked missing in some rows and otherwise reads once, few, many or a size class.

cdr3_aa: CASSPEVAVGSPLHF; cdr3_nt: TGTGCCAGCAGCCCAGAGGTTGCAGTCGGTTCACCCCTCCACTTT; d_call: .; v_call: TRBV9; clone_size: .; j_call: TRBJ1-6
cdr3_aa: CASFGVAANTGELFF; cdr3_nt: TGCGCCAGCTTTGGGGTAGCGGCGAACACCGGGGAGCTGTTTTTT; d_call: .; v_call: TRBV5-1; clone_size: .; j_call: TRBJ2-2
cdr3_aa: CASTLPGLVMNTEAFF; cdr3_nt: TGTGCCAGCACCCTTCCGGGGCTCGTCATGAACACTGAAGCTTTCTTT; d_call: .; v_call: TRBV28; clone_size: .; j_call: TRBJ1-1
cdr3_aa: CASSHSPTGVENYGYTF; cdr3_nt: TGCGCCAGCAGCCATAGCCCTACCGGGGTGGAAAACTATGGCTACACCTTC; d_call: .; v_call: TRBV4-1; clone_size: .; j_call: TRBJ1-2
cdr3_aa: CASCGRRDSNQPQHF; cdr3_nt: TGTGCCAGCTGTGGAAGGAGGGATAGCAATCAGCCCCAGCATTTT; d_call: .; v_call: TRBV2; clone_size: once; j_call: TRBJ1-5
cdr3_aa: CASCSSGNTIYF; cdr3_nt: TGTGCCAGCTGTAGCTCTGGAAACACCATATATTTT; d_call: .; v_call: TRBV28; clone_size: .; j_call: TRBJ1-3
cdr3_aa: CASSWYSGGNTGELFF; cdr3_nt: TGTGCCAGCAGCTGGTATAGCGGGGGCAACACCGGGGAGCTGTTTTTT; d_call: TRBD2; v_call: TRBV5-6; clone_size: once; j_call: TRBJ2-2
cdr3_aa: CASSLVADSYEQYF; cdr3_nt: TGTGCCAGCAGCTTAGTGGCCGACAGCTACGAGCAGTACTTC; d_call: .; v_call: TRBV7-2; clone_size: .; j_call: TRBJ2-7
cdr3_aa: CASSLAHNQPQHF; cdr3_nt: TGTGCCAGCAGCTTGGCCCACAATCAGCCCCAGCATTTT; d_call: .; v_call: TRBV5-5; clone_size: .; j_call: TRBJ1-5
cdr3_aa: CASSSIGQGSYEQYF; cdr3_nt: TGTGCCAGCAGCTCAATAGGACAAGGATCCTACGAGCAGTACTTC; d_call: .; v_call: TRBV11-1; clone_size: .; j_call: TRBJ2-7
cdr3_aa: CASSLGGAGAWPQHF; cdr3_nt: TGTGCCAGCAGTTTAGGGGGGGCAGGCGCATGGCCCCAGCATTTT; d_call: .; v_call: TRBV28; clone_size: .; j_call: TRBJ1-5
cdr3_aa: CASSVVPGYTGELFF; cdr3_nt: TGTGCCAGCAGCGTAGTCCCGGGATACACCGGGGAGCTGTTTTTT; d_call: .; v_call: TRBV9; clone_size: .; j_call: TRBJ2-2
cdr3_aa: CASAGGSVALHF; cdr3_nt: TGTGCCAGCGCAGGAGGGTCCGTTGCCCTCCACTTT; d_call: .; v_call: TRBV11-2; clone_size: few; j_call: TRBJ1-6
cdr3_aa: CASSFWTGNMNTEAFF; cdr3_nt: TGTGCCAGCAGCTTTTGGACAGGGAACATGAACACTGAAGCTTTCTTT; d_call: TRBD1; v_call: TRBV5-8; clone_size: .; j_call: TRBJ1-1
cdr3_aa: CASSLAVTGHNYGYTF; cdr3_nt: TGCGCCAGCAGCTTGGCCGTCACAGGGCATAACTATGGCTACACCTTC; d_call: .; v_call: TRBV5-1; clone_size: once; j_call: TRBJ1-2
cdr3_aa: CASSANPTGFGYGYTF; cdr3_nt: TGTGCCAGCAGTGCGAATCCGACAGGGTTCGGCTATGGCTACACCTTC; d_call: TRBD1; v_call: TRBV6-1; clone_size: .; j_call: TRBJ1-2
cdr3_aa: CASSPLGEGPNYGYTF; cdr3_nt: TGCGCCAGCAGCCCCCTGGGGGAGGGACCTAACTATGGCTACACCTTC; d_call: .; v_call: TRBV4-3; clone_size: .; j_call: TRBJ1-2
cdr3_aa: CASSISLVGLYNEQFF; cdr3_nt: TGTGCCAGCAGCATCAGCCTGGTGGGCCTTTACAATGAGCAGTTCTTC; d_call: .; v_call: TRBV11-1; clone_size: .; j_call: TRBJ2-1
cdr3_aa: CASSELESSYEQYF; cdr3_nt: TGTGCCAGCAGTGAACTTGAATCCTCCTACGAGCAGTACTTC; d_call: .; v_call: TRBV2; clone_size: .; j_call: TRBJ2-7
cdr3_aa: CARSRDMNTEAFF; cdr3_nt: TGTGCCAGATCCCGCGATATGAACACTGAAGCTTTCTTT; d_call: .; v_call: TRBV21-1; clone_size: .; j_call: TRBJ1-1
cdr3_aa: CAWSFRTEAFF; cdr3_nt: TGTGCCTGGAGTTTCCGCACTGAAGCTTTCTTT; d_call: .; v_call: TRBV30; clone_size: .; j_call: TRBJ1-1
cdr3_aa: CASSGAAYEQYF; cdr3_nt: TGTGCCAGCAGTGGGGCGGCCTACGAGCAGTACTTC; d_call: .; v_call: TRBV2; clone_size: few; j_call: TRBJ2-7
cdr3_aa: CASSLVPSDTEAFF; cdr3_nt: TGTGCCAGCAGCTTGGTCCCCAGTGACACTGAAGCTTTCTTT; d_call: .; v_call: TRBV5-4; clone_size: .; j_call: TRBJ1-1
cdr3_aa: CAWTYGQVYEQFF; cdr3_nt: TGTGCCTGGACTTACGGACAGGTCTATGAGCAGTTCTTC; d_call: TRBD1; v_call: TRBV30; clone_size: .; j_call: TRBJ2-1
cdr3_aa: CASSSTGTGVYEQYF; cdr3_nt: TGTGCCAGCAGCTCTACCGGGACAGGGGTCTACGAGCAGTACTTC; d_call: TRBD1; v_call: TRBV5-4; clone_size: .; j_call: TRBJ2-7
cdr3_aa: CASSYRGLGEKLFF; cdr3_nt: TGTGCCAGCAGTTACAGGGGGCTTGGTGAAAAACTGTTTTTT; d_call: TRBD1; v_call: TRBV27; clone_size: .; j_call: TRBJ1-4
cdr3_aa: CASSLRTAFSPLHF; cdr3_nt: TGTGCCAGCAGCTTAAGGACAGCGTTTTCACCCCTCCACTTT; d_call: .; v_call: TRBV11-2; clone_size: .; j_call: TRBJ1-6
cdr3_aa: CASSHGTGVATNEKLFF; cdr3_nt: TGCGCCAGCAGCCATGGGACAGGGGTTGCAACTAATGAAAAACTGTTTTTT; d_call: TRBD1; v_call: TRBV5-1; clone_size: .; j_call: TRBJ1-4
cdr3_aa: CASTPHVGNSPLHF; cdr3_nt: TGTGCCAGCACACCCCACGTCGGGAATTCACCCCTCCACTTT; d_call: .; v_call: TRBV28; clone_size: few; j_call: TRBJ1-6
cdr3_aa: CASSEKKLGVHYGYTF; cdr3_nt: TGTGCCAGCAGTGAAAAGAAGTTAGGGGTACACTATGGCTACACCTTC; d_call: .; v_call: TRBV6-1; clone_size: .; j_call: TRBJ1-2
cdr3_aa: CASSALLSDEQYF; cdr3_nt: TGTGCCAGCAGCGCTTTACTTTCGGACGAGCAGTACTTC; d_call: .; v_call: TRBV4-2; clone_size: .; j_call: TRBJ2-7
cdr3_aa: CASSLSGPNSGNTIYF; cdr3_nt: TGTGCCAGCAGTTTATCGGGACCGAATTCTGGAAACACCATATATTTT; d_call: .; v_call: TRBV27; clone_size: .; j_call: TRBJ1-3
cdr3_aa: CASRDRGNYGYTF; cdr3_nt: TGTGCCAGCCGGGACAGAGGGAACTATGGCTACACCTTC; d_call: TRBD1; v_call: TRBV2; clone_size: few; j_call: TRBJ1-2
cdr3_aa: CASRPQANYGYTF; cdr3_nt: TGTGCCAGCAGACCCCAAGCTAACTATGGCTACACCTTC; d_call: .; v_call: TRBV28; clone_size: .; j_call: TRBJ1-2
cdr3_aa: CASKTGTGVYEQYF; cdr3_nt: TGTGCCAGCAAGACCGGGACAGGGGTATACGAGCAGTACTTC; d_call: TRBD1; v_call: TRBV6-1; clone_size: .; j_call: TRBJ2-7
cdr3_aa: CASSLDRNNQPQHF; cdr3_nt: TGCGCCAGCAGCCTTGATCGGAACAATCAGCCCCAGCATTTT; d_call: .; v_call: TRBV5-1; clone_size: .; j_call: TRBJ1-5
cdr3_aa: CASSPGLAGGTDTQYF; cdr3_nt: TGCGCCAGCAGCCCCGGACTAGCGGGGGGCACAGATACGCAGTATTTT; d_call: TRBD2; v_call: TRBV5-1; clone_size: .; j_call: TRBJ2-3
cdr3_aa: CASSQGFNQPQHF; cdr3_nt: TGTGCCAGCAGTCAGGGGTTCAATCAGCCCCAGCATTTT; d_call: .; v_call: TRBV2; clone_size: .; j_call: TRBJ1-5
cdr3_aa: CASMRAGLGEKLFF; cdr3_nt: TGTGCCAGCATGCGAGCGGGGCTCGGTGAAAAACTGTTTTTT; d_call: .; v_call: TRBV2; clone_size: .; j_call: TRBJ1-4
cdr3_aa: CASSLGALNTEAFF; cdr3_nt: TGTGCCAGCAGCTTAGGGGCATTGAACACTGAAGCTTTCTTT; d_call: .; v_call: TRBV7-9; clone_size: .; j_call: TRBJ1-1
cdr3_aa: CASSAGPQVAEKLFF; cdr3_nt: TGTGCCAGCAGTGCCGGACCTCAGGTTGCCGAAAAACTGTTTTTT; d_call: .; v_call: TRBV2; clone_size: .; j_call: TRBJ1-4
cdr3_aa: CASSRAVAGVTGELFF; cdr3_nt: TGCGCCAGCAGCCGGGCGGTAGCGGGGGTCACCGGGGAGCTGTTTTTT; d_call: TRBD2; v_call: TRBV5-1; clone_size: .; j_call: TRBJ2-2
cdr3_aa: CASFPTGDYRNTEAFF; cdr3_nt: TGTGCCAGCTTCCCGACAGGGGACTATCGGAACACTGAAGCTTTCTTT; d_call: TRBD1; v_call: TRBV7-2; clone_size: .; j_call: TRBJ1-1
cdr3_aa: CASRDGGTNYGYTF; cdr3_nt: TGTGCCAGTAGGGACGGGGGGACTAACTATGGCTACACCTTC; d_call: .; v_call: TRBV19; clone_size: .; j_call: TRBJ1-2
cdr3_aa: CSVDPTGRGNEQFF; cdr3_nt: TGCAGCGTTGATCCCACAGGTCGTGGGAATGAGCAGTTCTTC; d_call: .; v_call: TRBV29-1; clone_size: .; j_call: TRBJ2-1
cdr3_aa: CASSQYRGGEKLFF; cdr3_nt: TGCGCCAGCAGCCAGTACAGGGGAGGGGAAAAACTGTTTTTT; d_call: TRBD1; v_call: TRBV4-3; clone_size: .; j_call: TRBJ1-4
cdr3_aa: CASSLGQGTKNIQYF; cdr3_nt: TGTGCCAGCAGTTTGGGACAGGGTACAAAAAACATTCAGTACTTC; d_call: TRBD1; v_call: TRBV27; clone_size: once; j_call: TRBJ2-4
cdr3_aa: CASSPLADTEAFF; cdr3_nt: TGCGCCAGCAGCCCTTTAGCGGACACTGAAGCTTTCTTT; d_call: .; v_call: TRBV5-1; clone_size: .; j_call: TRBJ1-1
cdr3_aa: CASSTGGGRPEAFF; cdr3_nt: TGTGCCAGCAGCACCGGGGGGGGGCGTCCTGAAGCTTTCTTT; d_call: .; v_call: TRBV6-6; clone_size: .; j_call: TRBJ1-1
cdr3_aa: CASSIPGNSPLHF; cdr3_nt: TGTGCCAGTAGTATTCCTGGGAATTCACCCCTCCACTTT; d_call: .; v_call: TRBV19; clone_size: .; j_call: TRBJ1-6
cdr3_aa: CASSLRGTGGGYTF; cdr3_nt: TGTGCCAGCAGCCTTCGGGGGACAGGGGGAGGCTACACCTTC; d_call: TRBD1; v_call: TRBV5-6; clone_size: .; j_call: TRBJ1-2
cdr3_aa: CASSLAIDLAKNIQYF; cdr3_nt: TGTGCCAGCAGCTTGGCCATAGATTTAGCCAAAAACATTCAGTACTTC; d_call: .; v_call: TRBV5-4; clone_size: .; j_call: TRBJ2-4
cdr3_aa: CASSLDRGSGNTIYF; cdr3_nt: TGTGCCAGCAGTCTTGACAGGGGTAGTGGAAACACCATATATTTT; d_call: TRBD1; v_call: TRBV6-5; clone_size: .; j_call: TRBJ1-3
cdr3_aa: CASSSPAGRSYEQYF; cdr3_nt: TGTGCCAGCAGCTCCCCGGCAGGGAGATCCTACGAGCAGTACTTC; d_call: .; v_call: TRBV28; clone_size: .; j_call: TRBJ2-7